The next 11 T cell receptor beta chains were all read from a single sample in a study of cytomegalovirus exposure and HLA in healthy donors. The PCR made use of 60 Vbeta and 13 Jbeta primers. TCRdb's table, derived via immunoSEQ multiplex PCR, lists solely in-frame clones and lacks some. Altogether 130,000 to 150,000 clones are present, 75% to 80% being singletons, with the ten largest covering roughly 0.69%. Sequencing was carried out using PBMCs. The receptors were sampled from a male donor in good health and CMV-seronegative.

The gene calls are TRBV6-5 and TRBJ2-5; D may be TRBD2 (5 bases). With the DNA end fitting TRBJ2-7 better, the J assignment may be wrong. Germline CDR1 reads MNHEY; CDR2 reads SVGAGI. The CDR3 loop spans 15 amino acids. CDR3 DNA: TGTGCCAGCAGTTACGGGCAGCTAGCCTCCTACGAGCAGTACTTC. Amino acids: CASSYGQLASYEQYF.

V is TRBV19 and J is TRBJ2-1, with 7 bases fitting TRBD2. V trimming: 7 bases; J trimming: 4 bases; junction bases outside the gene matches: 4. The CDR3 spans 13 residues. In germline, CDR1 is LNHDA, CDR2 SQIVND (reference sequence). The CDR3 DNA reads as TGTGCCAGTATGGGGGGGGATTACAATGAGCAGTTCTTC. It translates to CASMGGDYNEQFF. Drawing the rest from reference TRBV19 and TRBJ2-1, the complete variable domain is DGGITQSPKYLFRKEGQNVTLSCEQNLNHDAMYWYRQDPGQGLRLIYYSQIVNDFQKGDIAEGYSVSREKKESFPLTVTSAQKNPTAFYLCASMGGDYNEQFFGPGTRLTVL.

The rearrangement uses TRBV15 and TRBJ2-2; 9 bases match TRBD2. Germline values: CDR1 LNHNV, CDR2 YYDKDF (reference sequence). With 0 bases clipped from V and 7 bases from J, the junction kept 9 bases outside the gene matches. This CDR3 spans 17 amino acids. CDR3: CATSREEAGGRNGELFF. In nucleotides, the CDR3 is TGTGCCACCAGCAGAGAGGAAGCGGGGGGCCGTAACGGGGAGCTGTTTTTT.

The genes are TRBV4-3 and TRBJ2-7; tentative D call: TRBD2 (6 bases). The ends were cut back, 0 bases at V and 4 bases at J, with 16 bases in the middle. The CDR3 has 16 residues. Germline V gene data show CDR1 as LGHNA and CDR2 as YSLEER. The CDR3 DNA is TGCGCCAGCAGCCAAGAACCCATGGGGGGATCTTACGAGCAGTACTTC. Translating it yields CASSQEPMGGSYEQYF.

The rearrangement joins TRBV5-1 to TRBJ2-7; D might be TRBD2 (5 bases). Germline CDR1 is SGHRS and CDR2 is YFSETQ. Between the trimmed V and J ends, which lost 0 bases and 3 bases, there was a span of 10 bases. There are 14 residues in the CDR3. Written as DNA, the CDR3 is TGCGCCAGCAGCTTGGTCGGGGAAGACTACGAGCAGTACTTC. Encoded protein: CASSLVGEDYEQYF.

The chain links TRBV25-1 to TRBJ1-3; D may be TRBD1 (5 bases). From germline, CDR1 is MGHDK and CDR2 SYGVNS. The CDR3 is 15 amino acids. Trimming removed 1 base at V and 4 bases at J, with 11 bases between. The CDR3 is CASSESRVVGNTIYF. For the CDR3, the DNA is TGTGCCAGCAGTGAATCCAGGGTCGTGGGAAACACCATATATTTT.

V and J are TRBV11-1 and TRBJ2-1; TRBD2 is a possible D gene (6 bases). Germline CDR1 SGHAT, CDR2 FQDESV (reference sequence). CDR3 size: 16 residues. V was trimmed by 2 bases and J by 3 bases, leaving 14 bases between them. In nucleotides, the CDR3 is TGTGCCAGCAGCTTATATCGGAGGGCCGGCTACAATGAGCAGTTCTTC. It codes for CASSLYRRAGYNEQFF.

There are a few counts of this clone. The chain uses TRBV7-2 and TRBJ2-1, with D uncertain. Trimming shortened V by 3 bases and J by 5 bases, and 14 bases separated the two germline ends. Germline-derived CDR1 and CDR2 are SGHTA and FQGNSA. The CDR3 is 15 amino acids. CDR3 sequence reads: CASSFRTPGDNEQFF. The CDR3 coding sequence is TGTGCCAGCAGCTTCCGTACGCCCGGAGACAATGAGCAGTTCTTC.

The chain has TRBV30 and TRBJ2-2; D may be TRBD1 (6 bases). The CDR3 is 16 residues long. Between the trimmed V and J ends, which lost 0 bases and 5 bases, there was a span of 16 bases. Germline CDR1 is GTSNPN and CDR2 is SVGIG (reference sequence). The CDR3 DNA sequence: TGTGCCTGGAGTGTAGGGTCAGGGACATGGACCGGGGAGCTGTTTTTT. Its protein is CAWSVGSGTWTGELFF.

The V gene is TRBV7-9, the J gene TRBJ1-1; D gene uncertain. Germline values: CDR1 SEHNR, CDR2 FQNEAQ (reference sequence). CDR3 length equals 13 residues. Trimming took off 1 base at V and 4 bases at J, with 7 bases between the two ends. The CDR3 sequence is CASSLGAGTEAFF. The CDR3 nucleotides read TGTGCCAGCAGCTTAGGGGCGGGCACTGAAGCTTTCTTT.

This clone was detected a few times. In nucleotides, the CDR3 is TGTGCCAGCAGTGAAGACATCCGGGGGAAGGAGAAGTTCTTC. It encodes CASSEDIRGKEKFF. V usage is TRBV6-1 and J usage is TRBJ2-1, with D possibly TRBD2 on 6 matching bases. This CDR3 has 14 amino acids. Between the trimmed V and J ends, which lost 1 base and 14 bases, there was a span of 18 bases. Looked up from germline, CDR1 is MNHNS and CDR2 is SASEGT.